This is a list of T cell receptor beta chains from one sample in a study of T cell responses to AZD1222 COVID-19 vaccine. Generated by immunoSEQ multiplex PCR, the TCRdb table keeps only in-frame clones and is missing some. Here the sample spans approximately 64,000 clones, over 80% being singletons. The sequencing used peripheral blood, collected 28 days after the second dose of the MenACWY control vaccine. The receptor source for this set is an adult who received the MenACWY meningococcal vaccine as a control. CDR3s include the opening cysteine and the closing phenylalanine or tryptophan. D genes are given only for firm matches. Not every row has a clone size; where given, it reads once, few, many or a size class.

V gene	J gene	clone size	D gene	CDR3 DNA	CDR3 protein
TRBV30	TRBJ1-4	-	-	TGTGCCGGCATAGGGGGAACTAATGAAAAACTGTTTTTT	CAGIGGTNEKLFF
TRBV10-1	TRBJ2-5	once	-	TGCGCCAGCAGTGAGTACCCGGGGCCCAGCCAAGAGACCCAGTACTTC	CASSEYPGPSQETQYF
TRBV12-3/TRBV12-4	TRBJ1-2	once	-	TGTGCCAGCAGATTGAATATAGGGAAGGGCTACACCTTC	CASRLNIGKGYTF
TRBV19	TRBJ2-2	-	TRBD1	TGTGCCAGTAGTAGGACAGGGAACACCGGGGAGCTGTTTTTT	CASSRTGNTGELFF
TRBV27	TRBJ2-7	-	-	TGTGCCAGCAGTCCCGGGGCGGGGAGCTCCTACGAGCAGTACTTC	CASSPGAGSSYEQYF
TRBV18	TRBJ1-1	once	-	TGTGCCAGCTCACCAACCCAGGAATCTGAAGCTTTCTTT	CASSPTQESEAFF
TRBV10-3	TRBJ1-2	-	-	TGTGCCATCAGTCCCCAGTGGGGTTTTGGCGGCTACACCTTC	CAISPQWGFGGYTF
TRBV2	TRBJ1-5	-	-	TGTGCCAGCAGTGAAATGGGAGTGGGGCAGCCCCAGCATTTT	CASSEMGVGQPQHF
TRBV7-2	TRBJ1-5	-	-	TGTGCCAGCAGCTCGAGAGGGAATCAGCCCCAGCATTTT	CASSSRGNQPQHF
TRBV9	TRBJ2-6	-	TRBD1	TGTGCCAGCAGCCGATGGACAGGGGGCAGCTCTGGGGCCAACGTCCTGACTTTC	CASSRWTGGSSGANVLTF
TRBV28	TRBJ1-1	-	-	TGTGCCAGCACCATTTTCACTGAAGCTTTCTTT	CASTIFTEAFF
TRBV5-4	TRBJ2-1	-	-	TGTGCCAGCAGCTTCGGAGGGAGCTCCTACAATGAGCAGTTCTTC	CASSFGGSSYNEQFF
TRBV5-6	TRBJ2-7	-	TRBD1	TGTGCCAGCAGCGGCCGGGACAGGTACGAGCAGTACTTC	CASSGRDRYEQYF
TRBV6-5	TRBJ2-6	-	-	TGTGCCAGCAGGGTGGACGGGGCCAACGTCCTGACTTTC	CASRVDGANVLTF
TRBV5-1	TRBJ2-3	-	-	TGCGCCAGCAAGTCCGACCTATTAAGAGATACGCAGTATTTT	CASKSDLLRDTQYF
TRBV27	TRBJ2-1	-	-	TGTGCCAGCAGTTCCCCTTCGCAGCGGACGGACAATGAGCAGTTCTTC	CASSSPSQRTDNEQFF
TRBV5-1	TRBJ2-1	-	-	TGCGCCAGCAGGGATGGCTATGAGCAGTTCTTC	CASRDGYEQFF